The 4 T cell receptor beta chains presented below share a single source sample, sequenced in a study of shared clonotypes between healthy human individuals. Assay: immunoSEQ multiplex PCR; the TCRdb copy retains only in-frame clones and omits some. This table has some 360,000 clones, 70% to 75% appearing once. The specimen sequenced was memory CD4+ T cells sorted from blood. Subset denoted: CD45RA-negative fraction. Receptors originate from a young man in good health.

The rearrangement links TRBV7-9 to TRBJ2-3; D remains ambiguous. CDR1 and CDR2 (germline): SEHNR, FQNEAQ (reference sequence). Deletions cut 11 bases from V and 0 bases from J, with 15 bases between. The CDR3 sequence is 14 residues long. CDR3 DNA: TGTGCCGGGCAACCTAGGGCTAGCACAGATACGCAGTATTTT. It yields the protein CAGQPRASTDTQYF.

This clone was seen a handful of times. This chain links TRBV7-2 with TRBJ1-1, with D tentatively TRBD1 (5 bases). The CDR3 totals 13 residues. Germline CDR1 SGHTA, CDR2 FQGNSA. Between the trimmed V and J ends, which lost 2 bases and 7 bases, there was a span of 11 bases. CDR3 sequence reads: CASSLRQRIEAFF. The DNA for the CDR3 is TGTGCCAGCAGCTTAAGACAGAGAATTGAAGCTTTCTTT.

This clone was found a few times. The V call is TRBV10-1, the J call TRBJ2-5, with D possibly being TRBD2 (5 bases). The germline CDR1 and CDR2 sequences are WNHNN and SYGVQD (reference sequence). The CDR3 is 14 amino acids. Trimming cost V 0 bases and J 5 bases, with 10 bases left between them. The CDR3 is CASSESVWRETQYF. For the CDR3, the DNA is TGCGCCAGCAGTGAGTCGGTCTGGAGGGAGACCCAGTACTTC.

Written as DNA, the CDR3 is TGCGCCAGCAGCCGAACCACACGGGACCGAACCTCCTACGAGCAGTACTTC. Its protein is CASSRTTRDRTSYEQYF. V is TRBV5-1 and J is TRBJ2-7; perhaps D is TRBD1 or TRBD2 (5 bases each). The V gene's germline CDR1 is SGHRS and CDR2 YFSETQ. The ends were cut back, 4 bases at V and 0 bases at J, with 20 bases in the middle. CDR3 size: 17 residues.